One sample yielded the 2 T cell receptor beta chains listed below, sequenced in a study of control samples from healthy donors and cancer patients. Produced via immunoSEQ multiplex PCR; TCRdb's table is partial and in-frame only. The data show around 18,000 clones, about 86% seen once. What was sequenced was PBMCs. The receptor source for this set is a woman in her seventies with colorectal cancer.

This clone was observed once. CDR3 in DNA: TGTGCCAGCAGCAGAGGGACAGGGTATTCACCCCTCCACTTT. It translates to CASSRGTGYSPLHF. The V call is TRBV11-1, the J call TRBJ1-6; 9 nucleotides agree with TRBD1. Germline V lookup: CDR1 SGHAT, CDR2 FQDESV (reference sequence). This CDR3 contains 14 residues. J was trimmed by 8 bases and V by 5 bases; bases with no gene match: 4.

The genes are TRBV6-1 and TRBJ1-5; the D gene is possibly TRBD1 (6 bases). V lost 1 base and J 4 bases, leaving 11 bases between the germline ends. Germline V CDR1 and CDR2: MNHNS, SASEGT. This CDR3 region has 15 residues. The CDR3 reads CASSEVGGGNQPQHF. The CDR3 nucleotides are TGTGCCAGCAGTGAAGTGGGGGGCGGTAATCAGCCCCAGCATTTT.